A single sample gave rise to the 26 T cell receptor beta chains below, sequenced in a study of PD-1 blockade in mismatch repair-deficient tumors. The repertoire was sequenced with immunoSEQ multiplex PCR; TCRdb's copy has only in-frame clones and lacks some. The table lists 14,000 or so clones, approximately 86% of them singletons. The sample's time point: 10-day in vitro stimulation with candidate neoantigen peptide 6. For these receptors, no antigen is known. This specimen was cells cultured in vitro, taken from a patient treated with pembrolizumab. These receptors were obtained from an adult with mismatch repair-deficient cancer.

The rearrangement uses TRBV28 and TRBJ2-1; no clear D. Germline assignment: CDR1 MDHEN and CDR2 SYDVKM. This CDR3 has 12 residues. The ends were cut back, 7 bases at V and 5 bases at J, with 9 bases in the middle. The CDR3: CASKGYNNEQFF. The CDR3 region has the DNA TGTGCCAGCAAGGGCTATAACAATGAGCAGTTCTTC.

The sample holds one count of this clone. The chain joins TRBV21-1 to TRBJ1-1; the tabulated D call, TRBD1, remains unverified against the DNA. TRBV21-1 is a pseudogene segment. CDR3 length: 13 amino acids. CDR3 loop: CANLDKTNTEAFF. The CDR3 nucleotides read TGTGCCAACCTCGACAAGACGAACACTGAAGCTTTCTTT.

The chain links TRBV9 to TRBJ2-2, with TRBD2 matching 10 bases. The length of the CDR3 is 17 residues. Germline loops: CDR1 SGDLS, CDR2 YYNGEE. Unmatched junction bases numbered 11, after V lost 4 bases and J lost 5 bases. The CDR3 nucleotides are TGTGCCAGCAGCCTCCGTGGCCCTAGCGGGAGTACCGGGGAGCTGTTTTTT. Translating gives CASSLRGPSGSTGELFF.

The rearrangement joins TRBV5-1 to TRBJ2-7, with unresolved D. The CDR3 has 13 residues. Germline lookup yields CDR1 SGHRS and CDR2 YFSETQ. V was shortened by 3 bases and J by 6 bases, with 13 bases between the two germline ends. The CDR3 DNA sequence: TGCGCCAGCAGCTCCCTCGAGGAATTCGAGCAGTACTTC. It translates to CASSSLEEFEQYF. Full variable domain (outside the CDR3, taken from reference TRBV5-1 and TRBJ2-7): KAGVTQTPRYLIKTRGQQVTLSCSPISGHRSVSWYQQTPGQGLQFLFEYFSETQRNKGNFPGRFSGRQFSNSRSEMNVSTLELGDSALYLCASSSLEEFEQYFGPGTRLTVT.

The rearrangement uses TRBV6-5 and TRBJ1-5, with D possibly matching TRBD1 (5 bases). CDR3 length equals 16 residues. Per the germline V gene, CDR1 is MNHEY and CDR2 is SVGAGI. V shed 0 bases and J shed 1 base, with 10 bases lying between them. CDR3 sequence (DNA): TGTGCCAGCAGTTACTCGCGGACATTGAGCAATCAGCCCCAGCATTTT. Translated: CASSYSRTLSNQPQHF.

The gene calls are TRBV19 and TRBJ2-1; D possibly corresponds to TRBD2 (6 bases). V dropped 5 bases and J dropped 3 bases, with 8 bases sitting between them. CDR3 length: 13 residues. Germline CDR1 reads LNHDA; CDR2 reads SQIVND (reference sequence). The CDR3 reads CASSPGLYNEQFF. CDR3 nucleotide sequence: TGTGCCAGTAGTCCGGGACTCTACAATGAGCAGTTCTTC. The variable domain in full, with the rest retrieved from reference TRBV19 and TRBJ2-1, is DGGITQSPKYLFRKEGQNVTLSCEQNLNHDAMYWYRQDPGQGLRLIYYSQIVNDFQKGDIAEGYSVSREKKESFPLTVTSAQKNPTAFYLCASSPGLYNEQFFGPGTRLTVL.

The chain has TRBV27 and TRBJ2-1; 7 nucleotides line up with TRBD2. This CDR3 region has 16 residues. CDR1 is MNHEY and CDR2 is SMNVEV in the germline V gene (reference sequence). V dropped 5 bases and J dropped 1; count of bases not matched to a gene: 8. CDR3 region: CASSRIGGGSYNEQFF. CDR3 bases: TGTGCCAGCAGTCGAATTGGGGGGGGGTCCTACAATGAGCAGTTCTTC.

This clone turned up a few times. The genes are TRBV5-1 and TRBJ2-5; possible D gene TRBD2, 6 bases. V was clipped by 1 base and J by 4 bases, with 11 bases between them. Germline V gene data show CDR1 as SGHRS and CDR2 as YFSETQ. The CDR3 is 14 residues long. The DNA for the CDR3 is TGCGCCAGCAGCTTGAAACTGGGGGGAGAGACCCAGTACTTC. Protein product: CASSLKLGGETQYF.

The V call is TRBV5-1, the J call TRBJ2-3; 8 positions agree with TRBD1. The CDR3 is made up of 14 amino acids. V dropped 3 bases and J dropped 1; count of bases not matched to a gene: 1. Germline V gene lookup returns CDR1 SGHRS and CDR2 YFSETQ. DNA for the CDR3: TGCGCCAGCAGCTCGACAGGGGGCACAGATACGCAGTATTTT. Protein sequence: CASSSTGGTDTQYF.

CDR3 coding DNA: TGTGCCATCAGTTTAGCGGGAGGGAAAAAAGAGACCCAGTACTTC. It is translated as CAISLAGGKKETQYF. The chain recombines TRBV10-3 with TRBJ2-5, with 11 nucleotides matching TRBD2. This CDR3 spans 15 amino acids. Losses at the gene ends were 5 bases for V and 3 bases for J; bases not matched to a gene: 5. CDR1 and CDR2 (germline): ENHRY, SYGVKD.

The chain joins TRBV6-5 to TRBJ2-1; D is uncertain. Germline loops: CDR1 MNHEY, CDR2 SVGAGI. The CDR3 is 13 residues long. V lost 2 bases and J 7 bases, leaving 9 bases between the germline ends. The CDR3 sequence is CASSYRPWNEQFF. The CDR3 DNA reads as TGTGCCAGCAGTTACAGGCCATGGAATGAGCAGTTCTTC.

This clone was seen a few times. The chain joins TRBV5-1 to TRBJ2-5; a weak D match, TRBD2 (6 bases). Germline V lookup: CDR1 SGHRS, CDR2 YFSETQ. V dropped 0 bases and J dropped 4 bases, with 13 bases sitting between them. This CDR3 is 15 amino acids long. The CDR3, as DNA: TGCGCCAGCAGCTTGGGGGGGGAACCCCCAGAGACCCAGTACTTC. As protein: CASSLGGEPPETQYF.

The rearrangement joins TRBV11-3 to TRBJ2-3; 9 positions agree with TRBD2. The CDR3 has 17 amino acids. Germline-derived CDR1 and CDR2 are SGHNT and YENEEA. Unmatched junction bases numbered 14, after V lost 5 bases and J lost 5 bases. The CDR3: CASSLIAASGIIDTQYF. CDR3 sequence (DNA): TGTGCCAGCAGCCTAATCGCGGCTAGCGGGATAATAGATACGCAGTATTTT. Full variable domain (missing parts from reference TRBV11-3 and TRBJ2-3): EAGVVQSPRYKIIEKKQPVAFWCNPISGHNTLYWYLQNLGQGPELLIRYENEEAVDDSQLPKDRFSAERLKGVDSTLKIQPAELGDSAVYLCASSLIAASGIIDTQYFGPGTRLTVL.

The genes are TRBV5-6 and TRBJ2-5; D possibly corresponds to TRBD2 (5 bases). The CDR3 loop spans 19 amino acids. V was cut by 0 bases and J by 0 bases, with 21 bases left in between. The germline CDR1 and CDR2 sequences are SGHDT and YYEEEE. CDR3 coding DNA: TGTGCCAGCAGCTTGGGCCCCCCCCACCGCGGACTGTACCAAGAGACCCAGTACTTC. Protein sequence: CASSLGPPHRGLYQETQYF.

This clone was seen only once. This rearrangement joins TRBV28 to TRBJ1-1; 10 bases line up with TRBD1. This CDR3 spans 13 amino acids. J was trimmed by 1 base and V by 11 bases; bases with no gene match: 4. The germline CDR1 and CDR2 sequences are MDHEN and SYDVKM. CDR3 residues: CAGRDRGNTEAFF. The CDR3 bases are TGTGCCGGCCGGGACAGGGGGAACACTGAAGCTTTCTTT.

In its sample, this clone was seen a few times. The genes are TRBV7-3 and TRBJ2-1, with 7 positions matching TRBD2. CDR3 length: 16 residues. From germline, CDR1 is SGHTA and CDR2 FQGTGA. Trimming removed 2 bases from V and 0 bases from J; junction bases left unmatched: 4. This CDR3 reads CASSLLAGSSYNEQFF. The CDR3 DNA is TGTGCCAGCAGCTTATTAGCGGGTAGCTCCTACAATGAGCAGTTCTTC.

This sequence joins TRBV19 and TRBJ2-7, with 8 nucleotides matching TRBD1. Germline trimming cut 7 bases from V and 4 bases from J; bases unmatched to any gene: 15. The germline gives CDR1 LNHDA, CDR2 SQIVND (reference sequence). This CDR3 contains 16 residues. The chain's CDR3 is CASTNTDRGALYEQYF. CDR3 DNA sequence: TGTGCCAGTACCAATACCGACAGGGGCGCCCTTTACGAGCAGTACTTC. Filled out from reference TRBV19 and TRBJ2-7, the complete variable domain reads DGGITQSPKYLFRKEGQNVTLSCEQNLNHDAMYWYRQDPGQGLRLIYYSQIVNDFQKGDIAEGYSVSREKKESFPLTVTSAQKNPTAFYLCASTNTDRGALYEQYFGPGTRLTVT.

A word on this clone: A junction end diverges from the germline sequence, so it may reflect a read error. The chain couples TRBV7-7 to TRBJ2-1, with 7 bases identical to TRBD1. Germline CDR1 is SSHAT and CDR2 is FNYEAQ (reference sequence). The CDR3 spans 14 residues. The CDR3 DNA is TGTGCTAGCAGCAATTCTTTTACAGGGGATGAGCAGTTCTTC. Translation gives CASSNSFTGDEQFF.

The V gene is TRBV12-5, the J gene TRBJ2-5, with D possibly being TRBD1 or TRBD2 (5 bases each). The end of the DNA aligns better with TRBJ2-7, so the J call may be wrong. The germline V gene has CDR1 LGHNT and CDR2 FRNRAP. The CDR3 extends over 17 amino acids. CDR3 sequence (DNA): TGTGCTAGTGGTCATAAGCTCCGGGACCGAATTTCCTACGAGCAGTACTTC. This gives the protein CASGHKLRDRISYEQYF.

The chain links TRBV6-1 to TRBJ1-6; D ambiguous. Germline V gene data show CDR1 as MNHNS and CDR2 as SASEGT. V shed 1 base and J shed 5 bases, with 6 bases lying between them. The CDR3 covers 14 residues. CDR3 loop: CASSEGLDNSPLHF. In DNA form, the CDR3 reads TGTGCCAGCAGTGAAGGACTAGATAATTCACCCCTCCACTTT.

This sequence joins TRBV25-1 and TRBJ2-7, with D maybe TRBD1 (8 bases). The germline CDR1 and CDR2 sequences are MGHDK and SYGVNS. The CDR3 length is 12 residues. The V and J ends lost 6 bases and 7 bases respectively, with 13 bases between them. CDR3 residues: CASRYRGGEQYF. The CDR3 DNA sequence: TGTGCCAGCAGGTACAGGGGGGGTGAGCAGTACTTC.

The CDR3 DNA sequence: TGTGCCAGCAGGGGACAGGGGAACTATGGCTACACCTTC. Encoded protein: CASRGQGNYGYTF. The gene calls are TRBV6-5 and TRBJ1-2; 10 bases align to TRBD1. The junction had 0 bases not matched to a gene; V was cut back by 6 bases and J by 2 bases. The CDR3 sequence is 13 residues long. Per germline, CDR1 MNHEY and CDR2 SVGAGI.

The chain recombines TRBV19 with TRBJ2-7; 9 bases match TRBD2. The CDR3 loop spans 19 amino acids. Germline CDR1 and CDR2: LNHDA and SQIVND (reference sequence). With V trimmed by 3 bases and J by 0 bases, 15 bases remained unmatched. The CDR3 reads CASSMKGSGRPPSSYEQYF. The CDR3 DNA reads as TGTGCCAGTAGTATGAAGGGGAGCGGGAGGCCACCTTCCTCCTACGAGCAGTACTTC.

The rearrangement uses TRBV14 and TRBJ2-5; D remains unclear. Germline V CDR1 and CDR2: SGHDN, FVKESK. The CDR3 spans 13 residues. With 1 base removed from V and 5 bases from J, the gap between germline ends came to 8 bases. The DNA for the CDR3 is TGTGCCAGCAGCCAAGTAAATACGGAGACCCAGTACTTC. Protein product: CASSQVNTETQYF.

The chain links TRBV29-1 to TRBJ1-1; D possibly corresponds to TRBD1 (5 bases). The CDR3 totals 13 residues. Trimming pared 8 bases from V and 4 bases from J, leaving 17 bases between. Looked up from germline, CDR1 is SQVTM and CDR2 is ANQGSEA. The CDR3 nucleotides are TGCAGCCCAACGCGAGCCGGGGCCACTGAAGCTTTCTTT. This sequence encodes CSPTRAGATEAFF.

The chain carries TRBV4-1 and TRBJ1-1; the D gene is possibly TRBD1 (6 bases). The V and J ends lost 0 bases and 5 bases respectively, with 13 bases between them. CDR3 size: 15 residues. From germline, CDR1 is MGHRA and CDR2 YSYEKL. In DNA form, the CDR3 reads TGCGCCAGCAGCCAAGATCCGCAGGGGACAACTGAAGCTTTCTTT. The encoded protein is CASSQDPQGTTEAFF.